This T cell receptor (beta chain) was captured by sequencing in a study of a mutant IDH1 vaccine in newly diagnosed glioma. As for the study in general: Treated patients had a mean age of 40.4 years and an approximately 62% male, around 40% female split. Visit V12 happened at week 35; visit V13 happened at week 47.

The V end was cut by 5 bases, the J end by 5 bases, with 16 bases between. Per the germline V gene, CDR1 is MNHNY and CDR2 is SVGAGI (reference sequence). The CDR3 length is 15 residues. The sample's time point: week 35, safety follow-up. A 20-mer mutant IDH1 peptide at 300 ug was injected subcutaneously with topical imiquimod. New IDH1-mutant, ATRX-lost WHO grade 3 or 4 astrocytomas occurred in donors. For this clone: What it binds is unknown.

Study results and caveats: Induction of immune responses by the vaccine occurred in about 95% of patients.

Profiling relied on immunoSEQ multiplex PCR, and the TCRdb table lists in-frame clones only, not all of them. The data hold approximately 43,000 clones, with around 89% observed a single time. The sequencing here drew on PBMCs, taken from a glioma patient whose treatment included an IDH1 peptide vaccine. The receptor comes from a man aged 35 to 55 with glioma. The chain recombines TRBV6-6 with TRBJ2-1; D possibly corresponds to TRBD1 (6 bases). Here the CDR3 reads CASSQQGFGNNEQFF. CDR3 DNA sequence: TGTGCCAGCAGTCAACAGGGTTTCGGTAACAATGAGCAGTTCTTC.